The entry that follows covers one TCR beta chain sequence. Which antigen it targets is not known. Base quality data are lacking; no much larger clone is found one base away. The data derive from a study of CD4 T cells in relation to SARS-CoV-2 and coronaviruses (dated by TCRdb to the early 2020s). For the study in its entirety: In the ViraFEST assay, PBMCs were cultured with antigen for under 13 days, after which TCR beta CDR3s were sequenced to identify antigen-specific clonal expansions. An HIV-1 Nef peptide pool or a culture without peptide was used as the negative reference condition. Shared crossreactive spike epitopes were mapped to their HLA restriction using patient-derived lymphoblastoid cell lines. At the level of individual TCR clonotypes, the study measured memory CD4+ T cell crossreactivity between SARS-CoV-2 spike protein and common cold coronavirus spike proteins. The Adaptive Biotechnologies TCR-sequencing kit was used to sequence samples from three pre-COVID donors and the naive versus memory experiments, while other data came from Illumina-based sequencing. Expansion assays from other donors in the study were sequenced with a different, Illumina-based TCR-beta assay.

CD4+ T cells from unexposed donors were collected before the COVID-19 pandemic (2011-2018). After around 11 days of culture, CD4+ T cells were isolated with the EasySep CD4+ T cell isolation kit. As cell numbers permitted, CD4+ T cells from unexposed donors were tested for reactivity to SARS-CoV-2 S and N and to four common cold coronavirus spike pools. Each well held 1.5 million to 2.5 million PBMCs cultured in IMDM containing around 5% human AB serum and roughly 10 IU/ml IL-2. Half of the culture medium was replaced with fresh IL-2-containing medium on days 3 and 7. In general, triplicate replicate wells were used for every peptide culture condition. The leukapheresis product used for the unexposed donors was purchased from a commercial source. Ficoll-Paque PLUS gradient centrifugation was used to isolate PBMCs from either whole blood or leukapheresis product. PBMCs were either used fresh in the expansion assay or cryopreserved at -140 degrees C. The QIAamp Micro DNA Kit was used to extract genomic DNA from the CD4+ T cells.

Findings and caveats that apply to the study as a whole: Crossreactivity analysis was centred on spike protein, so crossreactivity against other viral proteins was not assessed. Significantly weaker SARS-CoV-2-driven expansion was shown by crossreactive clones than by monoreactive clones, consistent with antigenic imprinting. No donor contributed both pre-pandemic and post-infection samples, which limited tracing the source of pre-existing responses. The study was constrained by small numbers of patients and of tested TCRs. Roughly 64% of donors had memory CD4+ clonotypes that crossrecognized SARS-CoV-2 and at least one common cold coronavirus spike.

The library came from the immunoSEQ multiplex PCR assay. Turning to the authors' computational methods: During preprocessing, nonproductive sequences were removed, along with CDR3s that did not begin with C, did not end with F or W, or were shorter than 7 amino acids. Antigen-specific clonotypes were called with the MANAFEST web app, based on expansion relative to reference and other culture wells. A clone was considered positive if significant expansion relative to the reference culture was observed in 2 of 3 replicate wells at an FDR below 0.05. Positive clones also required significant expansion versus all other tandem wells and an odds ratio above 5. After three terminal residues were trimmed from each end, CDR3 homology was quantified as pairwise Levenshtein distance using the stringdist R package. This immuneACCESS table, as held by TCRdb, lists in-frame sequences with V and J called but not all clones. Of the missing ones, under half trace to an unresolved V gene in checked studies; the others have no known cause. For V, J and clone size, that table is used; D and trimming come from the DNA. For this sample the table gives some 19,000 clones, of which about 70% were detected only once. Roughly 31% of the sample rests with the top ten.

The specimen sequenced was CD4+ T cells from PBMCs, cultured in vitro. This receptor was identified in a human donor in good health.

The CDR3 region reads CASSEAGSGNTIYF. The DNA sequence reads TGTGCCAGCAGTGAGGCTGGGTCAGGAAACACCATATATTTT. The rearrangement joined TRBV6-1 to TRBJ1-3, with the D gene call left open. Inclusive of the bounding cysteine and phenylalanine, the CDR3 is 14 residues long. Here the CDR3 DNA is all that survives: 42 bases in frame from base 1. CDR1 MNHNS and CDR2 SASEGT are derived from the germline V gene. Trimming removed 3 bases from V and 4 bases from J, leaving 10 bases between the germline ends.